This is a list of T cell receptor beta chains from one sample in a study of cytomegalovirus exposure and HLA in healthy donors. The repertoire was sequenced with immunoSEQ multiplex PCR; TCRdb's copy has only in-frame clones and lacks some. Among some 150,000 clones listed, around 80% were seen once. The sequencing sample was made of PBMCs. The receptors stem from a woman between 40 and 50 years old in good health and CMV-seronegative. Both conserved end residues are trimmed from each CDR3. Clone size is not always given. Where it is, it says once, few, many or a class for expanded clones.

v_call	clone_size	cdr3_aa
TRBV15	NA	ATSNPSGSETQY
TRBV6-6	NA	ASRDRSNQPQH
TRBV7-2	NA	ASSHKPRQGYEQY
TRBV6-5	NA	ASSHAQYEQY
TRBV7-8	NA	ASSWRLAHEQY
TRBV10-3	NA	AISPQQGSYNEQF
TRBV6-5	few	ASSAGQGTEAF
TRBV30	NA	AWSISGGDTQY
TRBV9	NA	ASSGPGLAGGLAYEQY
TRBV25-1	once	ASSESGDKTDTQY
TRBV9	few	ASSVGGSSGSDTQY
TRBV5-4	NA	ASSSYYGYT
TRBV7-2	NA	ASSLERVRLAPAADTQY
TRBV6-5	once	ASRGQGTYEQY
TRBV29-1	NA	SVDEGATEAF
TRBV10-2	once	ASILGLSGDEQY
TRBV2	NA	ASSESRGVVGNTIY
TRBV7-8	NA	ASSRRQGLGGYT
TRBV6-7	NA	AGFNRHLNTEAF
TRBV6-4	NA	ASSDRGYGYT
TRBV2	NA	ASRRTGRLTEAF
TRBV5-1	NA	ASSLATGIPDTQY
TRBV28	NA	ASSSYGGAGDPRETQY
TRBV28	NA	ASMRGDEQF
TRBV6-6	once	ASSYGQGNTEAF
TRBV27	NA	ASSIPQGGYT
TRBV6-6	NA	ASSYSRDRVSEKLF
TRBV2	NA	ASRQGYDSPTGELF
TRBV6-1	NA	ASSILSSGDEQY
TRBV7-7	NA	ASSLVRQLGLGEQY
TRBV2	NA	ASSSQSSGNTIY
TRBV5-6	NA	ASSYRNQPQH
TRBV28	NA	ASSAPGAGGPGEQY
TRBV4-2	NA	ASSQDLPTSGTRYEQY
TRBV2	few	ASRGNANEKLF
TRBV4-1	few	ASSQDKSAQGVDEQY
TRBV10-1	NA	ASSPTGNYGYT